The 21 T cell receptor beta chains presented below share a single source sample, sequenced in a study of response to subunit inactivated influenza vaccine. TCRdb ran MiXCR on the RT-PCR reads and lists one entry per CDR3 protein. The sample yields under 950,000 distinct CDR3 sequences, 21% seen once. Sequencing was performed on PBMCs from blood, taken more than 4 days after vaccination. The origin of the receptors is a man aged 50 or older who received an inactivated influenza vaccine.

This clonotype was seen more than once but under ten times. The chain has TRBV20-1 and TRBJ1-1; 7 bases agree with TRBD1. J gave up 1 base and V 3 bases, and 2 bases lay outside the gene matches. The CDR3 has 13 amino acids. CDR1 is DFQATT and CDR2 is SNEGSKA in the germline V gene (reference sequence). The CDR3, as DNA: TGCAGTGCTAGCTACAGGGGGAACACTGAAGCTTTCTTT. Translated, it gives CSASYRGNTEAFF.

The sample holds a few counts of this clonotype. The CDR3 region has the DNA TGTGCCACCAGCAGAGAACGAGGGCAGAAACAGTACTTC. Protein: CATSRERGQKQYF. The chain combines TRBV15 with TRBJ2-7, with a weak D call TRBD2 (5 bases). V dropped 0 bases and J dropped 10 bases, with 13 bases sitting between them. CDR1 is LNHNV and CDR2 is YYDKDF in the germline V gene (reference sequence). CDR3 length: 13 amino acids.

The V and J genes are TRBV2 and TRBJ2-1; D possibly corresponds to TRBD1 (6 bases). The V gene's germline CDR1 is SNHLY and CDR2 FYNNEI. CDR3 length: 15 residues. V dropped 5 bases and J dropped 5 bases, with 16 bases sitting between them. As DNA, the CDR3 is TGTGCCAGCAGTCCCGGACAGTCCCCTGACAATGAGCAGTTCTTC. Translation: CASSPGQSPDNEQFF.

The gene calls are TRBV10-3 and TRBJ2-3; 10 nucleotides agree with TRBD2. The CDR3 runs to 16 residues. Germline V gene lookup returns CDR1 ENHRY and CDR2 SYGVKD. V shed 10 bases and J 4 bases; nucleotides not matched to a gene: 14. As DNA, the CDR3 is TGTGCCAGCGCCGAGACCTCCGGGACTAGCGCAGATACGCAGTATTTT. Amino acids: CASAETSGTSADTQYF.

The chain is built from TRBV11-2 and TRBJ1-2; D is uncertain. Germline loops: CDR1 SGHAT, CDR2 FQNNGV. CDR3 size: 12 residues. Trimming pared 6 bases from V and 4 bases from J, leaving 9 bases between. The CDR3 coding sequence is TGTGCCAGCAGGCAGGAAACCTATGGCTACACCTTC. It is translated as CASRQETYGYTF.

This clonotype appeared a few times. This rearrangement joins TRBV29-1 to TRBJ2-5, with D unclear. Trimming removed 0 bases at V and 4 bases at J, with 12 bases between. This CDR3 is 14 amino acids long. Germline loops: CDR1 SQVTM, CDR2 ANQGSEA. The CDR3 DNA reads TGCAGCGTTGAAGATGTTGGCCACGGAGAGACCCAGTACTTC. Protein product: CSVEDVGHGETQYF.

J is TRBJ2-1 and V is TRBV4-2; 8 bases are shared with TRBD2. The CDR3 has 15 amino acids. The germline V gene has CDR1 LGHNA and CDR2 YNFKEQ. V shed 4 bases, J shed 7 bases, and the junction held 9 bases outside the gene matches. Here the CDR3 DNA reads TGTGCCAGCAGCCCAACTAGCGGACGTTTAAATGAGCAGTTCTTC. Its protein product is CASSPTSGRLNEQFF.

This clonotype has a handful of counts. J is TRBJ2-5 and V is TRBV20-1; TRBD2 matches 12 bases. The germline gives CDR1 DFQATT, CDR2 SNEGSKA (reference sequence). This CDR3 contains 14 residues. After removal of 2 bases from V and 8 bases from J, the junction contained 6 bases not matched to a gene. For the CDR3, the DNA is TGCAGTGCTAGAAGGACTAGCGGGGAGGCAACCCAGTACTTC. It translates to CSARRTSGEATQYF.

This clonotype was found many times. The V call is TRBV24-1, the J call TRBJ2-3; TRBD2 is a possible D gene (6 bases). Germline CDR1 is KGHDR and CDR2 is SFDVKD. V was trimmed by 5 bases and J by 3 bases, leaving 14 bases between them. CDR3 length: 15 amino acids. In nucleotides, the CDR3 is TGTGCCACCAGTGGCGGGACCATATCGACAGATACGCAGTATTTT. Amino acid sequence: CATSGGTISTDTQYF.

The CDR3 sequence: CASSGRAKDTQYF. As DNA, the CDR3 is TGCGCCAGTAGCGGGAGGGCCAAAGATACGCAGTATTTT. This rearrangement joins TRBV5-1 to TRBJ2-3, with 11 bases identical to TRBD2. Germline trimming cut 8 bases from V and 5 bases from J; bases unmatched to any gene: 4. The germline gives CDR1 SGHRS, CDR2 YFSETQ. CDR3 size: 13 residues.

CDR3: CASSSPPYKLAGPRTDTQYF. CDR3 bases: TGTGCCAGCAGCTCTCCGCCCTACAAACTAGCGGGTCCTCGCACAGATACGCAGTATTTT. This chain links TRBV7-8 with TRBJ2-3; 9 bases are shared with TRBD2. Trimming removed 4 bases from V and 1 base from J; junction bases left unmatched: 18. Germline CDR1 and CDR2: SGHVS and FQNEAQ. The CDR3 has 20 amino acids.

V gene TRBV11-2 combines with J gene TRBJ2-1; 9 bases agree with TRBD2. This CDR3 comprises 17 residues. Germline trimming cut 0 bases from V and 6 bases from J; bases unmatched to any gene: 9. Germline V gives CDR1 SGHAT, CDR2 FQNNGV. CDR3 in amino acids: CASSLDWGASGINEQFF. The CDR3, as DNA: TGTGCCAGCAGCTTAGATTGGGGGGCTAGCGGGATCAATGAGCAGTTCTTC.

This clonotype occurred a few times. V is TRBV7-9 and J is TRBJ2-1; 9 nucleotides match TRBD2. The CDR3 has 15 residues. After removal of 2 bases from V and 8 bases from J, the junction contained 7 bases not matched to a gene. The V gene's germline CDR1 is SEHNR and CDR2 FQNEAQ (reference sequence). The CDR3 spells CASSLSAGGPHEQFF. The CDR3 DNA follows: TGTGCCAGCAGCTTAAGTGCGGGAGGGCCCCATGAGCAGTTCTTC.

CDR3: CASSQREGRGTQYF. CDR3 in DNA: TGTGCCAGCAGCCAGCGGGAGGGCCGCGGGACCCAGTACTTC. This chain links TRBV3-1 with TRBJ2-5; 9 nucleotides align to TRBD2. Losses at the gene ends were 3 bases for V and 7 bases for J; bases not matched to a gene: 6. CDR1 is LGHDT, CDR2 YNNKEL, per germline (reference sequence). The CDR3 covers 14 residues.

The chain recombines TRBV20-1 with TRBJ1-4; D is uncertain. Germline V gives CDR1 DFQATT, CDR2 SNEGSKA (reference sequence). The CDR3 covers 13 residues. Trimming removed 4 bases from V and 5 bases from J, with 11 bases in between. This CDR3 reads CSANGPPNEKLFF. The CDR3 DNA reads TGCAGTGCTAACGGACCGCCAAATGAAAAACTGTTTTTT.

The CDR3 is CSARDPSGRSGEQYF. For the CDR3, the DNA is TGCAGTGCTAGAGATCCTAGCGGGAGATCGGGCGAGCAGTACTTC. The chain couples TRBV20-1 to TRBJ2-7; 10 bases are a match to TRBD2. CDR1 and CDR2 from the germline V gene are DFQATT and SNEGSKA (reference sequence). This CDR3 contains 15 residues. V was pared by 0 bases and J by 6 bases, with 8 bases of the junction left unmatched.

This clonotype was counted only a few times. This CDR3 reads CASSLNRGETEAFF. The CDR3 bases are TGTGCCAGCAGCTTGAACAGGGGGGAGACTGAAGCTTTCTTT. This chain joins TRBV7-2 and TRBJ1-1; TRBD1 matches 8 bases. With 3 bases clipped from V and 5 bases from J, the junction kept 5 bases outside the gene matches. The CDR3 is made up of 14 amino acids. The germline gives CDR1 SGHTA, CDR2 FQGNSA.

This clonotype was recorded at least ten times. The rearrangement joins TRBV7-2 to TRBJ1-3; D is ambiguous. The CDR3 extends over 14 amino acids. V lost 2 bases to trimming and J lost 0 bases, with 5 bases between them. The V gene's germline CDR1 is SGHTA and CDR2 FQGNSA. The CDR3 DNA is TGTGCCAGCAGCTTAAGAAACTCTGGAAACACCATATATTTT. This sequence encodes CASSLRNSGNTIYF.

The chain recombines TRBV20-1 with TRBJ1-5, with 7 bases aligning to TRBD1. V gave up 6 bases and J gave up 5 bases; unmatched junction bases: 13. The CDR3 is made up of 15 amino acids. CDR1 and CDR2 from the germline V gene are DFQATT and SNEGSKA (reference sequence). The CDR3 loop reads CSAKPGGRWDQPQHF. CDR3 DNA sequence: TGCAGTGCAAAACCAGGGGGGAGGTGGGATCAGCCCCAGCATTTT.

This chain uses TRBV27 with TRBJ2-3, with 10 bases aligning to TRBD1. Trimming took 5 bases from V and 2 from J; bases not matched to a gene: 7. This CDR3 region has 16 residues. Germline V lookup: CDR1 MNHEY, CDR2 SMNVEV (reference sequence). CDR3 sequence reads: CASSRGGQGFTDTQYF. The CDR3 DNA reads as TGTGCCAGCAGTCGGGGGGGACAGGGGTTCACAGATACGCAGTATTTT.

This clonotype has only one observation. CDR3 sequence: CASSPPITGELFF. The CDR3 region has the DNA TGTGCCAGCTCACCCCCGATCACCGGGGAGCTGTTTTTT. This sequence joins TRBV18 and TRBJ2-2; D gene unclear. V was pared by 3 bases and J by 4 bases, with 6 bases between. The CDR3 totals 13 residues. Per germline, CDR1 KGHSH and CDR2 LQKENI.